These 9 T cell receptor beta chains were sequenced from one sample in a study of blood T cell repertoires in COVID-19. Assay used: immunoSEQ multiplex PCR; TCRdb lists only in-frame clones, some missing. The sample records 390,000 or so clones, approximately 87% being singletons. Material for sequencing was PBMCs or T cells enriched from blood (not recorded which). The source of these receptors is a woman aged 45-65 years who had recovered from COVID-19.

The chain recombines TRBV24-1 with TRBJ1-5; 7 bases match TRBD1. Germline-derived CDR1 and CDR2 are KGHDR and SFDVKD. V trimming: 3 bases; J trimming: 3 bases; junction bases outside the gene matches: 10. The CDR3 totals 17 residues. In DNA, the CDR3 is TGTGCCACCAGTGATCCGCGGACAGGAGGTTCCAATCAGCCCCAGCATTTT. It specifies CATSDPRTGGSNQPQHF.

The CDR3, as DNA: TGCGCCAGCAGCGAGGGTGCAGATACGCAGTATTTT. Translated, it gives CASSEGADTQYF. The J gene is TRBJ2-3, the V gene TRBV4-1; maybe TRBD2 (5 bases). CDR3 size: 12 residues. Trimming removed 5 bases at V and 4 bases at J, with 7 bases between. Germline V gives CDR1 MGHRA, CDR2 YSYEKL.

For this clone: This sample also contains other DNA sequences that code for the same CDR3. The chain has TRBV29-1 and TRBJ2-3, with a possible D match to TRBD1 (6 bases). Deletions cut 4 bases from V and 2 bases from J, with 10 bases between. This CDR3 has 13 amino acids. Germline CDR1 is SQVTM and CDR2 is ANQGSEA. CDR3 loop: CSVAGGLTDTQYF. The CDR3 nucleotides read TGCAGCGTTGCTGGGGGCCTCACAGATACGCAGTATTTT.

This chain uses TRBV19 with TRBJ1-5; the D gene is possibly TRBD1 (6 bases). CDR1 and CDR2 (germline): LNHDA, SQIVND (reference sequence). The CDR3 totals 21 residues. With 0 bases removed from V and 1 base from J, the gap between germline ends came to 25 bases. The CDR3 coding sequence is TGTGCCAGTAGTATAGAATCTCACCCGAGGGGGTCGATCAAAAGCAATCAGCCCCAGCATTTT. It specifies CASSIESHPRGSIKSNQPQHF.

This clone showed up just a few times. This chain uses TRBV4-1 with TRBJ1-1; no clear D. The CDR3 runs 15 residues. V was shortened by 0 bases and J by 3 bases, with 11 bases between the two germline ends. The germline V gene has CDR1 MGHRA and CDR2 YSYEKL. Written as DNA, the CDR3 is TGCGCCAGCAGCCAAGATATTTCAGTTTACACTGAAGCTTTCTTT. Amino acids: CASSQDISVYTEAFF.

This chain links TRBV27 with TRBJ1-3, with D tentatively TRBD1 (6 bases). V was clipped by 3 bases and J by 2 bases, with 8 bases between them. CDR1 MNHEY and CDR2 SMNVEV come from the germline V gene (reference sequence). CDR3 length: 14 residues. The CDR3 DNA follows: TGTGCCAGCAGTTTTTGGGGGCCTGGAAACACCATATATTTT. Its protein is CASSFWGPGNTIYF.

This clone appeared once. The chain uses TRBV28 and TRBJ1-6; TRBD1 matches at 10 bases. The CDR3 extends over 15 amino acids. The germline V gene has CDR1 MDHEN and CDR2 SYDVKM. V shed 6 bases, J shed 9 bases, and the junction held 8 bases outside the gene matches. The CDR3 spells CASRTGGAEFSPLHF. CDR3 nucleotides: TGTGCCAGCAGGACAGGGGGCGCCGAGTTTTCACCCCTCCACTTT.

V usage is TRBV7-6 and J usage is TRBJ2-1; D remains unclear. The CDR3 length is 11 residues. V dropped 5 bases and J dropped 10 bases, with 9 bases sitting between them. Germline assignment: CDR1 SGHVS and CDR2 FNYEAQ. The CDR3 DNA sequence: TGTGCCAGCAGCCCTGGCCCCGAGCAGTTCTTC. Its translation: CASSPGPEQFF.

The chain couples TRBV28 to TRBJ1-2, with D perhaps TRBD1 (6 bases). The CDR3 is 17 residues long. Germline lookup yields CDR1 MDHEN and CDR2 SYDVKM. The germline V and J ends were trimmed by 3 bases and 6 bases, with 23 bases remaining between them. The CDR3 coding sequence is TGTGCCAGCAGTTTGGGCAGGGGAATGATAGGGGGAGATGGCTACACCTTC. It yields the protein CASSLGRGMIGGDGYTF.